These T cell receptor beta chains were read from a single sample in a study of cytomegalovirus exposure and HLA in healthy donors. This table comes from immunoSEQ multiplex PCR, and its TCRdb copy is limited to in-frame clones, with some not included. The table records about 130,000 clones, over 70% of them present only once. Sample: PBMCs. The receptors here all came from a man aged 30-40 years in good health and CMV-seronegative. The CDR3 runs from the conserved cysteine through the conserved F or W. A D gene is named only where the DNA matches it firmly. Where a row states a size, it is once, few, many or the class of an expanded clone; other rows omit it.

cdr3_aa	cdr3_nt	clone_size	d_call	cdr3_length	v_call	j_call
CASSLLSGGFSTDTQYF	TGTGCCAGCAGCTTACTTAGCGGGGGGTTTAGCACAGATACGCAGTATTTT	.	TRBD2	17	TRBV5-6	TRBJ2-3
CASSVEGTAYGYTF	TGTGCCAGCAGCGTAGAGGGGACAGCCTATGGCTACACCTTC	.	TRBD1	14	TRBV9	TRBJ1-2
CASSLGQGFNNEQFF	TGCGCCAGCAGCTTGGGGCAGGGATTTAACAATGAGCAGTTCTTC	few	.	15	TRBV5-1	TRBJ2-1
CASSEYNGWNTGELFF	TGTGCCAGCAGTGAATATAACGGGTGGAACACCGGGGAGCTGTTTTTT	.	.	16	TRBV25-1	TRBJ2-2
CAWTSGGAYNEQFF	TGTGCCTGGACCTCAGGGGGCGCCTACAATGAGCAGTTCTTC	few	TRBD1	14	TRBV30	TRBJ2-1
CASSLASQGGTEAFF	TGTGCCAGCAGCTTAGCGTCGCAGGGTGGCACTGAAGCTTTCTTT	.	.	15	TRBV7-9	TRBJ1-1
CASWVGGNNEQFF	TGTGCCAGCTGGGTGGGGGGGAACAATGAGCAGTTCTTC	.	TRBD2	13	TRBV2	TRBJ2-1
CASSYGTGAYEQYF	TGTGCCAGCAGCTACGGGACAGGGGCCTACGAGCAGTACTTC	once	TRBD1	14	TRBV5-4	TRBJ2-7
CASSSGTGTGEAFF	TGTGCCAGCAGCTCCGGGACAGGGACCGGCGAAGCTTTCTTT	.	TRBD1	14	TRBV7-3	TRBJ1-1
CASSLVGSGRHYEQYF	TGTGCCAGCAGCTTAGTGGGTAGCGGGAGACACTACGAGCAGTACTTC	.	TRBD2	16	TRBV7-8	TRBJ2-7
CASSLFGTGGAGNTEAFF	TGTGCCAGCTCACTATTCGGGACAGGGGGCGCGGGGAACACTGAAGCTTTCTTT	.	TRBD1	18	TRBV18	TRBJ1-1
CASSLVGQGLAKNIQYF	TGTGCCAGCAGCTTAGTAGGACAGGGACTAGCCAAAAACATTCAGTACTTC	few	TRBD1	17	TRBV7-2	TRBJ2-4
CAWSGGGAGYGYTF	TGTGCCTGGAGTGGTGGGGGGGCGGGCTATGGCTACACCTTC	.	.	14	TRBV30	TRBJ1-2
CASRIQGHQPQHF	TGTGCCAGCAGGATACAGGGACATCAGCCCCAGCATTTT	.	.	13	TRBV28	TRBJ1-5
CAWDTGGSYGYTF	TGTGCCTGGGACACAGGGGGTAGCTATGGCTACACCTTC	.	TRBD1	13	TRBV30	TRBJ1-2
CSVVKETYNEQFF	TGCAGCGTTGTGAAGGAGACGTACAATGAGCAGTTCTTC	.	.	13	TRBV29-1	TRBJ2-1
CASSLLQGFQETQYF	TGTGCCAGCAGCTTATTACAGGGGTTCCAAGAGACCCAGTACTTC	.	TRBD1	15	TRBV7-9	TRBJ2-5
CASSQVRGPGAYEQYF	TGCGCCAGCAGCCAAGTACGGGGTCCGGGAGCGTACGAGCAGTACTTC	.	.	16	TRBV4-1	TRBJ2-7
CAIRRNEMNTEAFF	TGTGCCATCAGGAGGAACGAAATGAACACTGAAGCTTTCTTT	few	.	14	TRBV10-3	TRBJ1-1
CASSLEQGRYGYTF	TGTGCCAGCAGCTTGGAACAGGGGAGATATGGCTACACCTTC	.	TRBD1	14	TRBV5-4	TRBJ1-2
CASSLGGPGQPLYEQYF	TGTGCCAGCAGCTTAGGTGGTCCGGGACAGCCATTGTACGAGCAGTACTTC	.	TRBD1	17	TRBV11-2	TRBJ2-7
CASSLGAPDTQYF	TGTGCCAGCAGCTTAGGGGCACCAGATACGCAGTATTTT	.	.	13	TRBV7-9	TRBJ2-3
CASSALQGGEQFF	TGTGCCAGCAGCGCTTTGCAGGGAGGTGAGCAGTTCTTC	few	.	13	TRBV9	TRBJ2-1
CSVELAGVYEQYF	TGCAGCGTCGAACTAGCGGGAGTCTACGAGCAGTACTTC	.	TRBD2	13	TRBV29-1	TRBJ2-7
CASSQREGVYYEQYF	TGCGCCAGCAGCCAACGTGAGGGGGTTTACTACGAGCAGTACTTC	.	.	15	TRBV4-3	TRBJ2-7
CASGLGPSPDTQYF	TGTGCTAGTGGTTTGGGGCCGTCCCCAGATACGCAGTATTTT	once	.	14	TRBV12-5	TRBJ2-3
CASSSSGVNTEAFF	TGTGCCAGCAGCAGTTCAGGGGTGAACACTGAAGCTTTCTTT	.	.	14	TRBV7-3	TRBJ1-1
CASRDRGHNDYEQYF	TGTGCCAGCAGGGACCGAGGACACAATGATTACGAGCAGTACTTC	.	.	15	TRBV7-2	TRBJ2-7
CASSMGTGAEQYF	TGTGCCAGTAGTATGGGGACAGGGGCCGAGCAGTACTTC	.	TRBD1	13	TRBV19	TRBJ2-7
CASSPPRFYEQYF	TGTGCCAGCTCACCCCCTAGATTCTACGAGCAGTACTTC	once	.	13	TRBV18	TRBJ2-7
CASSIAGGLEQYF	TGTGCCAGCAGTATCGCCGGGGGTTTAGAGCAGTACTTC	few	.	13	TRBV6-5	TRBJ2-7
CASSLDRAIEAFF	TGTGCCAGCAGCCTCGACAGGGCAATTGAAGCTTTCTTT	.	TRBD1	13	TRBV5-5	TRBJ1-1
CASRARRDSEKLFF	TGCGCCAGCAGGGCGCGAAGGGACTCGGAAAAACTGTTTTTT	.	.	14	TRBV4-3	TRBJ1-4
CASSVGTGSSYEQYF	TGTGCCAGCAGCGTAGGGACAGGCAGCTCCTACGAGCAGTACTTC	.	TRBD1	15	TRBV9	TRBJ2-7
CAISAGDFYNEQFF	TGTGCCATCAGTGCGGGGGATTTTTACAATGAGCAGTTCTTC	.	.	14	TRBV10-3	TRBJ2-1
CASAGTGGRGAFF	TGTGCCAGCGCTGGGACAGGGGGCCGGGGAGCTTTCTTT	.	TRBD1	13	TRBV28	TRBJ1-1
CASSFQGIPHEQYF	TGTGCCAGCAGCTTCCAGGGAATCCCCCACGAGCAGTACTTC	few	.	14	TRBV5-4	TRBJ2-7
CARSGENTDTQYF	TGTGCCAGGAGCGGGGAAAACACAGATACGCAGTATTTT	few	TRBD2	13	TRBV2	TRBJ2-3
CASKLGGPEAFF	TGTGCCAGCAAACTGGGGGGGCCTGAAGCTTTCTTT	.	.	12	TRBV5-8	TRBJ1-1
CASSLGALRTDTQYF	TGTGCCAGCAGCTTGGGCGCGCTGCGCACAGATACGCAGTATTTT	.	.	15	TRBV5-8	TRBJ2-3
CASQPRRGAEAFF	TGTGCCAGCCAACCGCGGAGGGGAGCCGAAGCTTTCTTT	.	.	13	TRBV27	TRBJ1-1
CASSPSVSYNEQFF	TGTGCCAGCTCACCCTCCGTCTCCTACAATGAGCAGTTCTTC	once	.	14	TRBV18	TRBJ2-1
CASTLRGTNYGYTF	TGTGCCAGCACCCTTAGAGGGACTAACTATGGCTACACCTTC	.	.	14	TRBV7-2	TRBJ1-2
CASSPDRASYEQYF	TGTGCCAGCAGCCCAGACAGGGCCTCCTACGAGCAGTACTTC	.	TRBD1	14	TRBV7-9	TRBJ2-7
CASSQSDSLNTEAFF	TGTGCCAGCAGCCAATCGGACAGCTTGAACACTGAAGCTTTCTTT	.	.	15	TRBV5-6	TRBJ1-1
CASSRGTDSYNEQFF	TGCGCCAGCAGCCGGGGGACAGACTCCTACAATGAGCAGTTCTTC	.	.	15	TRBV5-1	TRBJ2-1
CASSEAVWGLSSPLHF	TGTGCCAGCAGTGAAGCCGTCTGGGGCCTAAGTTCACCCCTCCACTTT	.	.	16	TRBV6-1	TRBJ1-6
CASSQGGGGYTF	TGTGCCAGCAGCCAAGGAGGTGGCGGCTACACCTTC	few	.	12	TRBV4-2	TRBJ1-2